The 13 T cell receptor beta chains below all came from one sample that was sequenced in a study of T cells after posttransplantation cyclophosphamide. Methotrexate plus calcineurin inhibitor accompanied controls' myeloablative marrow transplants; sampling was 1 year later. The assay was immunoSEQ multiplex PCR, and TCRdb's table has in-frame clones only and misses some. The table shows over 20,000 clones, with about 86% occurring only once. The sample consisted of PBMCs, taken about 400 days after allogeneic stem cell transplant with calcineurin inhibitor and methotrexate. The receptors shown here come from a female patient between 30 and 45 years old who received an allogeneic stem cell transplant from an unrelated donor, was CMV-positive, and had acute and chronic GVHD. Some T cells may originate from the graft donor.

The gene calls are TRBV5-1 and TRBJ2-1, with 8 bases fitting TRBD2. The germline gives CDR1 SGHRS, CDR2 YFSETQ. Losses at the gene ends were 0 bases for V and 4 bases for J; bases not matched to a gene: 3. The CDR3 is made up of 15 amino acids. Written as DNA, the CDR3 is TGCGCCAGCAGCTTGGATAGCGGGACATACAATGAGCAGTTCTTC. Translated, it gives CASSLDSGTYNEQFF.

The rearrangement uses TRBV7-2 and TRBJ2-3, with 10 bases fitting TRBD1. CDR1 and CDR2 from the germline V gene are SGHTA and FQGNSA. V dropped 8 bases and J dropped 2; count of bases not matched to a gene: 7. This CDR3 comprises 15 residues. In nucleotides, the CDR3 is TGTGCCAGCCGAAAAGGACAGGGGGACACAGATACGCAGTATTTT. Translation: CASRKGQGDTDTQYF. The variable domain in full, with the rest retrieved from reference TRBV7-2 and TRBJ2-3, is GAGVSQSPSNKVTEKGKDVELRCDPISGHTALYWYRQSLGQGLEFLIYFQGNSAPDKSGLPSDRFSAERTGGSVSTLTIQRTQQEDSAVYLCASRKGQGDTDTQYFGPGTRLTVL.

The chain joins TRBV29-1 to TRBJ2-7; tentatively, D is TRBD2 (5 bases). V shed 3 bases and J shed 3 bases, with 12 bases lying between them. The CDR3 consists of 13 residues. Germline V gene data show CDR1 as SQVTM and CDR2 as ANQGSEA. The CDR3 spells CSVESGLSYEQYF. The CDR3 nucleotides are TGCAGCGTTGAGTCGGGATTAAGCTACGAGCAGTACTTC.

The CDR3 sequence: CASSSVGTQYF. CDR3 sequence (DNA): TGTGCCAGCAGCTCCGTCGGGACCCAGTACTTC. The V and J genes are TRBV7-6 and TRBJ2-5; D is ambiguous. Germline V gene data show CDR1 as SGHVS and CDR2 as FNYEAQ. The CDR3 totals 11 residues. Trimming shortened V by 4 bases and J by 7 bases, and 7 bases separated the two germline ends.

J is TRBJ2-6 and V is TRBV6-6; a weak D match, TRBD1 (6 bases). V lost 6 bases and J 2 bases, leaving 11 bases between the germline ends. This CDR3 comprises 15 residues. Per germline, CDR1 MNHNY and CDR2 SVGAGI (reference sequence). The CDR3 bases are TGTGCCAGCAGCCACAGGGAGCCTGGGGCCAACGTCCTGACTTTC. Its protein is CASSHREPGANVLTF.

V usage is TRBV6-6 and J usage is TRBJ1-6; D uncertain. V was trimmed by 0 bases and J by 8 bases, leaving 11 bases between them. Germline V lookup: CDR1 MNHNY, CDR2 SVGAGI (reference sequence). The CDR3 spans 15 residues. The CDR3 region is CASSYSEATYSPLHF. The CDR3 DNA is TGTGCCAGCAGTTACTCGGAGGCGACTTATTCACCCCTCCACTTT.

This chain uses TRBV7-9 with TRBJ1-2; D gene ambiguous. The CDR3 contains 15 residues. Germline CDR1 SEHNR, CDR2 FQNEAQ (reference sequence). V gave up 7 bases and J gave up 6 bases, with 21 bases separating them. The CDR3: CASNPVGRARHGYTF. The CDR3 region has the DNA TGTGCCAGCAACCCTGTCGGGAGGGCGCGACATGGCTACACCTTC.

The genes are TRBV4-2 and TRBJ2-7, with D maybe TRBD1 (6 bases). CDR3 length equals 15 residues. Germline V CDR1 and CDR2: LGHNA, YNFKEQ. With 4 bases removed from V and 0 bases from J, the gap between germline ends came to 13 bases. The CDR3 protein is CASSRQTGSSYEQYF. In nucleotides, the CDR3 is TGTGCCAGCAGCCGGCAGACAGGCTCCTCCTACGAGCAGTACTTC.

The V gene is TRBV2, the J gene TRBJ1-3, with D possibly matching TRBD1 (5 bases). CDR1 SNHLY and CDR2 FYNNEI come from the germline V gene. The CDR3 runs to 13 residues. V shed 8 bases and J shed 9 bases, with 17 bases lying between them. The CDR3 region has the DNA TGTGCCAGCTCGGGGGTTATCGTGGGCACCATATATTTT. It is translated as CASSGVIVGTIYF.

The DNA for the CDR3 is TGCAGCGTTCAACTAGCGGCGGGGACCCAGTACTTC. Translating it yields CSVQLAAGTQYF. The chain recombines TRBV29-1 with TRBJ2-5; the match to TRBD2 covers 8 bases. J was trimmed by 7 bases and V by 5 bases; bases with no gene match: 6. The CDR3 consists of 12 residues. CDR1 SQVTM and CDR2 ANQGSEA come from the germline V gene.

V is TRBV19 and J is TRBJ2-5; TRBD2 is a possible D gene (6 bases). Per germline, CDR1 LNHDA and CDR2 SQIVND (reference sequence). Trimming stripped 3 bases from V and 4 bases from J, with 12 bases between. This CDR3 spans 14 amino acids. As DNA, the CDR3 is TGTGCCAGTAGTATTGGGCAAGCGGGAGAGACCCAGTACTTC. This sequence encodes CASSIGQAGETQYF.

This chain links TRBV5-1 with TRBJ2-7; 7 bases align to TRBD2. The germline gives CDR1 SGHRS, CDR2 YFSETQ. The V and J ends lost 0 bases and 2 bases, in that order; junction bases with no gene match: 5. The CDR3 is made up of 15 amino acids. CDR3 sequence (DNA): TGCGCCAGCAGCTTGGCGGGAGGTTTCACCTACGAGCAGTACTTC. This translates into CASSLAGGFTYEQYF.

The rearrangement uses TRBV2 and TRBJ2-1; D is ambiguous. CDR3 length: 13 amino acids. V lost 4 bases, J lost 8 bases, and 12 bases lay in between. Germline V gene data show CDR1 as SNHLY and CDR2 as FYNNEI. Written as DNA, the CDR3 is TGTGCCAGCAGTGTTTGGAGTTTGGATGAGCAGTTCTTC. Protein sequence: CASSVWSLDEQFF.